The rows below give T cell receptor beta chains drawn from one sample of a study of somatic mutations in cytotoxic T cells in rheumatoid arthritis. Method: immunoSEQ multiplex PCR; TCRdb's copy keeps in-frame clones and lacks some. The profile covers some 16,000 clones, with around 80% appearing a single time and 10% taken by the ten largest. Material: CD8+ T cells sorted from blood. The receptors derive from an adult with rheumatoid arthritis. Both conserved end residues are part of each CDR3.

>TRBV7-2
CASSWSGGEKVYGYTF
>TRBV27
CASGSGSTYEQYF
>TRBV19
CASSNTGTISYNSPLHF
>TRBV7-7
CASSLGFGESYEQYF
>TRBV9
CASSVDAGGRGNTIYF
>TRBV7-6
CASSLGGLAGHPSTGGLFF
>TRBV12-5
CASGFLEGANNEQFF
>TRBV27
CASTLTGGVGETQYF
>TRBV19
CASIAVDSEAFF
>TRBV7-9
CATGNEKLFF
>TRBV27
CASRPGLAGAGEQFF
>TRBV9
CASSVAGSTNEKLFF
>TRBV6-5
CASNPGGGYGYTF
>TRBV6-6
CASRTTGPDGYTF
>TRBV9
CASSGQGNSYEQYF
>TRBV4-1
CASSQARAHEQYF
>TRBV6-5
CASSKGDRARLLGFF
>TRBV18
CASSPTGGNEQFF
>TRBV7-9
CASRESNQPQHF
>TRBV2
CASWERLGGYTF
>TRBV15
CATSPTSGATDTQYF
>TRBV7-9
CASSTTGGGNTIYF
>TRBV2
CASSVGWGRGTEAFF
>TRBV19
CASSIGNTEAFF
>TRBV16
CASSQAPQISEAFF
>TRBV5-5
CASSLSVNTEAFF
>TRBV19
CASSIGQGAPDRGYTF
>TRBV5-1
CASSLVPSGYNEQFF
>TRBV13
CASSLLVEQYF
>TRBV28
CASSFGFHTEAFF
>TRBV5-1
CASSQQGTYNEQFF
>TRBV7-9
CATLSPRGVEETQYF
>TRBV6-6
CASSIPSGGGQETQYF
>TRBV11-2
CASRSGGPETQYF
>TRBV7-9
CASSFRTGGSYEQYF
>TRBV19
CASSQGRINEQYF
>TRBV9
CASSGAGGNTEAFF
>TRBV5-1
CASSSTYEQYF